The clone carrying this T cell receptor beta chain showed up just once. The sample comes from a study of blood T cell repertoires in COVID-19. On the study more broadly: The samples span acute and convalescent COVID-19 from the United States, Italy and Spain. Sources were T cells, B-cell-depleted T cells, or PBMCs; the material itself was cDNA or gDNA.

The repertoire was sequenced with immunoSEQ multiplex PCR; TCRdb's copy has only in-frame clones and lacks some. The sample holds 300,000 to 400,000 clones, more than 85% seen once. CDR1 is LGHDT and CDR2 is YNNKEL in the germline V gene (reference sequence). Trimming shortened V by 4 bases and J by 3 bases, and 14 bases separated the two germline ends. The CDR3 contains 15 residues. J is TRBJ2-3 and V is TRBV3-1 (or the pseudogene TRBV3-2); D is unclear. The clonotype was recovered from a human donor in a cohort sampled during active COVID-19. The sample was peripheral blood. This CDR3 is CASSPHRGQTDTQYF. The CDR3 bases are TGTGCCAGCAGCCCGCATCGTGGCCAAACAGATACGCAGTATTTT.